The sequence of this T cell receptor beta chain was determined in a study of response to subunit inactivated influenza vaccine. General study results and limits: After each seasonal influenza vaccination, few new T cells are recruited, the authors suggested.

Trimming left V 0 bases short and J 9 bases short, with 9 bases between. This CDR3 comprises 13 residues. CDR1 and CDR2 (germline): SEHNR, FQNEAQ (reference sequence). TCRdb analysed the RT-PCR reads with MiXCR anew, one entry per CDR3 protein. Seen here are about 570,000 distinct CDR3 sequences, over 9.5% observed once, and the top ten hold 10%. About this clonotype itself: Its antigen remains unknown.

The sequencing here drew on PBMCs from blood, taken on the day of vaccination. J is TRBJ1-5 and V is TRBV7-9; unclear D gene. The sequence derives from a man aged 45-65 years who received an inactivated influenza vaccine. The CDR3 region is CASSLAAGLPQHF. The CDR3 DNA reads as TGTGCCAGCAGCTTAGCGGCAGGTCTGCCCCAGCATTTT.